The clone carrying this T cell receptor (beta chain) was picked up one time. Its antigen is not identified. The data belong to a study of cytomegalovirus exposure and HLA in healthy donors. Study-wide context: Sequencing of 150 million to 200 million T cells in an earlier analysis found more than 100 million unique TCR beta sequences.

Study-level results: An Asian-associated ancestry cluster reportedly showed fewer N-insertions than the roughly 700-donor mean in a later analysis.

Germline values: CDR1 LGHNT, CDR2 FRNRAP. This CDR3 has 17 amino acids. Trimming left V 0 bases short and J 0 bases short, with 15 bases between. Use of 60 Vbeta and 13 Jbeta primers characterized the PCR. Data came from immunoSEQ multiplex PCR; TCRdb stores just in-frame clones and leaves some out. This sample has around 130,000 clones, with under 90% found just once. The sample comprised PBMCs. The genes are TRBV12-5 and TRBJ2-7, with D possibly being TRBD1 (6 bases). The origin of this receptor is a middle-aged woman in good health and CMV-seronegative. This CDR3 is CASGLVRDTISSYEQYF. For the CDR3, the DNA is TGTGCTAGTGGTTTGGTCCGGGACACCATCAGCTCCTACGAGCAGTACTTC.